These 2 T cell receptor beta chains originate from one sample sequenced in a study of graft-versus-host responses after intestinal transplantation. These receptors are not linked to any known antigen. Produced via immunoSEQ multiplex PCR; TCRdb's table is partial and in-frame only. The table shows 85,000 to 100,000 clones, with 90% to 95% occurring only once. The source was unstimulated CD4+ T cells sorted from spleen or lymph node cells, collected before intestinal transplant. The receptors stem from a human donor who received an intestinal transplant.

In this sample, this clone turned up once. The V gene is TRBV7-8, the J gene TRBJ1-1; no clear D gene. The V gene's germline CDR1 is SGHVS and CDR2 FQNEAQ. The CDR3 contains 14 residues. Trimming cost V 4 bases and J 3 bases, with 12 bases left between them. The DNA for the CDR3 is TGTGCCAGCAGCTCCAGCAGCGGGGACACTGAAGCTTTCTTT. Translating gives CASSSSSGDTEAFF.

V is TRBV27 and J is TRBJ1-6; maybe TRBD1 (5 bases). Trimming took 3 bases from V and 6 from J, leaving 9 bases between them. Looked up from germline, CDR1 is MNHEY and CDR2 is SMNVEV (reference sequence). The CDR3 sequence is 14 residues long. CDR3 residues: CASSFHRTNSPLHF. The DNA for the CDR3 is TGTGCCAGCAGTTTTCACAGGACTAATTCACCCCTCCACTTT.